This T cell receptor (beta chain) was documented in a study of T cells in Graves' hyperthyroidism and ophthalmopathy. Study observations and caveats: For ophthalmopathy, model prediction preceded onset by a median 6.5 months. Most thyroid clonotypes with frequency above 0.001 were detected in blood. In simple terms, a model built on 13 V-J features told ophthalmopathy apart from stable hyperthyroidism.

It was RNA transcripts that yielded the amplified TCR beta CDR3 regions. An initial round of RT-PCR targeting the TCR CDR3 relied on the HTBI primer set. Each CDR3 protein gets one entry after TCRdb re-called the multiplex PCR reads with MiXCR. This table holds about 330,000 distinct CDR3 sequences, roughly 13% found once. Patients having uncontrolled infection, another autoimmune disease, pregnancy or lactation were not included. In germline, CDR1 is MNHNS, CDR2 SASEGT. V lost 3 bases to trimming and J lost 5 bases, with 13 bases between them. The CDR3 consists of 14 residues. This clonotype was observed many times. Its matching antigen is unknown.

What was sequenced was blood. This clonotype originated in a woman aged 40 to 55 with Graves' ophthalmopathy. J is TRBJ1-1 and V is TRBV6-1; D perhaps matches TRBD1 (6 bases). CDR3 protein: CASSEQQGITEAFF. For the CDR3, the DNA is TGTGCCAGCAGTGAGCAACAGGGAATAACTGAAGCTTTCTTT.